The T cell receptor beta chain under discussion was sequenced for a study of blood T cell repertoires in COVID-19. The CDR3 sequence is 12 residues long. Trimming took 6 bases from V and 8 from J, leaving 11 bases between them. Germline CDR1 reads MNHEY; CDR2 reads SVGAGI. Method: immunoSEQ multiplex PCR; TCRdb's copy keeps in-frame clones and lacks some. The sample records some 250,000 clones, about 82% being singletons. The sequenced material came from peripheral blood. This TCR was sampled from an elderly man with acute or convalescent COVID-19. The rearrangement links TRBV6-5 to TRBJ2-1; TRBD2 is a possible D gene (5 bases). The CDR3 nucleotides are TGTGCCAGCAGGCATGGGGAGCATGAGCAGTTCTTC. It yields the protein CASRHGEHEQFF.